This T cell receptor beta chain was recovered during a study of neurological immune-mediated disorders. TCRdb reprocessed the 5' RACE reads with MiXCR, giving one entry per CDR3 protein. The sample records tens of thousands of distinct CDR3 sequences, about 10% being singletons. At least ten counts were recorded for this clonotype. V lost 4 bases, J lost 4 bases, and 9 bases stayed unmatched. CDR3 length: 16 amino acids. The germline gives CDR1 SGHRS, CDR2 YFSETQ. Noted time point: longitudinal time-point 1 (baseline). This TCR was recovered from a male donor with HTLV-1-associated myelopathy (HAM/TSP). V gene TRBV5-1 combines with J gene TRBJ2-1; 9 positions agree with TRBD2. Sequences were obtained from PBMCs. This CDR3 reads CASSLVTSGLYNEQFF. CDR3 nucleotide sequence: TGCGCCAGCAGCCTGGTGACTAGCGGACTATACAATGAGCAGTTCTTC.